Presented here are 29 T cell receptor beta chains from one specimen sequenced in a study of blood T cells in healthy people across ages (dated by TCRdb to about 2015). The library was built by means of 5' RACE. Instrument used: Illumina HiSeq 2500. A second PCR of roughly 6 to 11 cycles was run with a J-beta primer mix and a sample-barcoded 5' primer. The raw public data were reprocessed by TCRdb itself: fastp quality trimming at Q25, MiXCR clonotype calling, in-frame beta chains only. Each entry merges the rows of one CDR3 protein and shows their most common DNA and genes. The sample contains 1,100,000 or so distinct CDR3 sequences, 45% of them found a single time. The ten largest clones add up to approximately 20% of the sample. What was sequenced was blood. These receptors were obtained from a woman aged 55-69 years in good health.

The table lists this clonotype with a few counts. CDR3 nucleotides: TGTGCCAGCAGTTACTCCTCCGGGGCCCCCTACGAGCAGTACTTC. Amino acids: CASSYSSGAPYEQYF. The rearrangement joins TRBV6-5 to TRBJ2-7; either TRBD1 or TRBD2 may fit D (5 bases each). Germline CDR1 MNHEY, CDR2 SVGAGI. V lost 0 bases and J 2 bases, leaving 11 bases between the germline ends. The CDR3 is made up of 15 amino acids.

This clonotype was counted ten times or more. The genes are TRBV27 and TRBJ2-6; no clear D. The germline V gene encodes CDR1 MNHEY and CDR2 SMNVEV (reference sequence). There are 12 residues in the CDR3. V gave up 6 bases and J gave up 0 bases, with 0 bases separating them. The CDR3 reads CASSSGANVLTF. The CDR3 DNA reads as TGTGCCAGCAGCTCTGGGGCCAACGTCCTGACTTTC.

The V gene is TRBV7-9, the J gene TRBJ2-3; 11 nucleotides agree with TRBD1. J was trimmed by 1 base and V by 4 bases; bases with no gene match: 13. CDR1 is SEHNR and CDR2 is FQNEAQ in the germline V gene (reference sequence). The CDR3 has 19 residues. CDR3 sequence (DNA): TGTGCCAGCAGCTCACGACCGGGACAGGGGGTCCCCCGCACAGATACGCAGTATTTT. The encoded protein is CASSSRPGQGVPRTDTQYF.

This clonotype came up a few times. The chain carries TRBV27 and TRBJ1-2; D is uncertain. The germline CDR1 and CDR2 sequences are MNHEY and SMNVEV (reference sequence). V lost 5 bases and J lost 3, with 10 bases in between. This CDR3 comprises 13 residues. The CDR3 DNA sequence: TGTGCCAGCAGTGTCAGGCCCGACTATGGCTACACCTTC. It specifies CASSVRPDYGYTF.

This clonotype was found a few times. The genes are TRBV2 and TRBJ2-6; D gene unclear. Germline CDR1 reads SNHLY; CDR2 reads FYNNEI. This CDR3 comprises 15 residues. The V end lost 6 bases, the J end lost 2 bases, and 11 bases lay between the germline ends. The CDR3 DNA reads as TGTGCCAGCAGGCCGACACTGACTGGGGCCAACGTCCTGACTTTC. This sequence encodes CASRPTLTGANVLTF.

This clonotype was counted between two and nine times. The chain is built from TRBV28 and TRBJ1-5; 8 nucleotides line up with TRBD1. Trimming cost V 5 bases and J 4 bases; bases outside gene matches: 10. The CDR3 has 16 amino acids. CDR1 is MDHEN, CDR2 SYDVKM, per germline. CDR3 in DNA: TGTGCCAGCAGTCAACCGGACAGGGCGGGGAATCAGCCCCAGCATTTT. Translating it yields CASSQPDRAGNQPQHF.

V usage is TRBV20-1 and J usage is TRBJ2-1; 7 nucleotides line up with TRBD2. Per the germline V gene, CDR1 is DFQATT and CDR2 is SNEGSKA (reference sequence). The CDR3 loop spans 13 amino acids. Trimming cost V 7 bases and J 7 bases; bases outside gene matches: 10. The CDR3 DNA reads TGCAGTGGTCAGCGGGGCTTACCTAATGAGCAGTTCTTC. This encodes CSGQRGLPNEQFF.

In its sample, this clonotype was seen a few times. The chain employs TRBV5-1 and TRBJ2-7; 8 positions match TRBD2. Germline V CDR1 and CDR2: SGHRS, YFSETQ. V lost 1 base, J lost 3 bases, and 6 bases stayed unmatched. The CDR3 covers 15 residues. The DNA of the CDR3 is TGCGCCAGCAGCTTGAACGGGGGGGCCAACTACGAGCAGTACTTC. Translating it yields CASSLNGGANYEQYF.

The rearrangement uses TRBV20-1 and TRBJ2-3, with a tentative D call TRBD2 (7 bases). Trimming left V 4 bases short and J 1 base short, with 12 bases between. Germline assignment: CDR1 DFQATT and CDR2 SNEGSKA (reference sequence). The CDR3 runs 14 residues. CDR3 DNA: TGCAGTGCTAATTTGGGGGGGCGCACAGATACGCAGTATTTT. As protein: CSANLGGRTDTQYF.

The rearrangement uses TRBV7-2 and TRBJ2-7; no reliable D call. Germline V gene sequence: CDR1 SGHTA, CDR2 FQGNSA. CDR3 length: 14 residues. Trimming removed 2 bases from V and 3 bases from J, with 11 bases in between. CDR3 sequence: CASSLLQVSYEQYF. The CDR3 DNA follows: TGTGCCAGCAGCTTATTGCAAGTTAGCTACGAGCAGTACTTC. Full variable domain (rest looked up from reference TRBV7-2 and TRBJ2-7): GAGVSQSPSNKVTEKGKDVELRCDPISGHTALYWYRQSLGQGLEFLIYFQGNSAPDKSGLPSDRFSAERTGGSVSTLTIQRTQQEDSAVYLCASSLLQVSYEQYFGPGTRLTVT.

V gene TRBV20-1 combines with J gene TRBJ2-2, with D possibly matching TRBD2 (6 bases). Germline V gene sequence: CDR1 DFQATT, CDR2 SNEGSKA (reference sequence). Trimming pared 3 bases from V and 5 bases from J, leaving 10 bases between. This CDR3 has 13 residues. The CDR3 sequence is CSASGSRTGELFF. The DNA of the CDR3 is TGCAGTGCTAGCGGGAGTAGGACCGGGGAGCTGTTTTTT.

This rearrangement joins TRBV7-7 to TRBJ2-3; 11 nucleotides align to TRBD2. V was clipped by 5 bases and J by 5 bases; unmatched bases: 9. Germline V gene data show CDR1 as SSHAT and CDR2 as FNYEAQ (reference sequence). The CDR3 contains 16 residues. The CDR3 sequence: CASSPRLAGSVDTQYF. In nucleotides, the CDR3 is TGTGCCAGCAGCCCAAGACTAGCGGGAAGTGTAGATACGCAGTATTTT. Filled out from reference TRBV7-7 and TRBJ2-3, the complete variable domain reads GAGVSQSPRYKVTKRGQDVTLRCDPISSHATLYWYQQALGQGPEFLTYFNYEAQPDKSGLPSDRFSAERPEGSISTLTIQRTEQRDSAMYRCASSPRLAGSVDTQYFGPGTRLTVL.

V and J are TRBV10-2 and TRBJ2-1; unclear D gene. Trimming left V 0 bases short and J 13 bases short, with 10 bases between. CDR1 is WSHSY, CDR2 SAAADI, per germline. The CDR3 length is 12 residues. CDR3 coding DNA: TGCGCCAGCAGTGAGTCCGGCGGCAACCAGTTCTTC. Translating it yields CASSESGGNQFF.

V gene TRBV20-1 combines with J gene TRBJ2-3; no clear D gene. The CDR3 totals 14 residues. Germline assignment: CDR1 DFQATT and CDR2 SNEGSKA (reference sequence). Trimming cost V 1 base and J 0 bases, with 8 bases left between them. The CDR3 sequence: CSARAPPSTDTQYF. The CDR3 nucleotides are TGCAGTGCTAGAGCCCCACCTAGCACAGATACGCAGTATTTT.

Points on this clonotype: Being one base from a much bigger clone, this may be a read error. This chain uses TRBV7-9 with TRBJ2-7; TRBD1 is a possible D gene (5 bases). This CDR3 is built from 12 residues. Trimming removed 5 bases from V and 6 bases from J, with 11 bases in between. Germline lookup yields CDR1 SEHNR and CDR2 FQNEAQ (reference sequence). Here the CDR3 reads CASSPDTGEQYF. Here the CDR3 DNA reads TGTGCCAGCAGCCCGGACACGGGCGAGCAGTACTTC.

This chain links TRBV18 with TRBJ2-4; 7 nucleotides agree with TRBD1. V lost 0 bases and J lost 6; bases outside the gene matches: 2. The germline V gene encodes CDR1 KGHSH and CDR2 LQKENI. This CDR3 is 14 amino acids long. CDR3 sequence: CASSPPWDRNIQYF. CDR3 in DNA: TGTGCCAGCTCACCACCTTGGGACAGAAACATTCAGTACTTC.

V is TRBV2 and J is TRBJ2-1; 7 nucleotides agree with TRBD1. V was pared by 5 bases and J by 5 bases, with 6 bases of the junction left unmatched. The CDR3 is 14 amino acids. Germline loops: CDR1 SNHLY, CDR2 FYNNEI. CDR3 sequence (DNA): TGTGCCAGCAGTTCCTGGGACAGTAACAATGAGCAGTTCTTC. Translation: CASSSWDSNNEQFF. Looking up the rest from reference TRBV2 and TRBJ2-1 gives the full variable domain: EPEVTQTPSHQVTQMGQEVILRCVPISNHLYFYWYRQILGQKVEFLVSFYNNEISEKSEIFDDQFSVERPDGSNFTLKIRSTKLEDSAMYFCASSSWDSNNEQFFGPGTRLTVL.

The chain links TRBV20-1 to TRBJ2-1, with TRBD2 matching 12 bases. The CDR3 runs to 16 residues. V was pared by 1 base and J by 6 bases, with 7 bases of the junction left unmatched. Looked up from germline, CDR1 is DFQATT and CDR2 is SNEGSKA (reference sequence). The CDR3 DNA sequence: TGCAGTGCTAGAGTCACTAGCGGGAGGAGGAGCAATGAGCAGTTCTTC. Translated, it gives CSARVTSGRRSNEQFF.

V is TRBV12-3 or TRBV12-4 and J is TRBJ2-7, with 7 bases fitting TRBD1. The junction had 2 bases not matched to a gene; V was cut back by 7 bases and J by 5 bases. This CDR3 spans 11 amino acids. DNA of the CDR3: TGTGCCAGCACTCAGGGGGACGAGCAGTACTTC. It specifies CASTQGDEQYF.

This clonotype was observed a few times. The rearrangement uses TRBV9 and TRBJ2-7, with D possibly called TRBD1 or TRBD2 (6 bases each). The V end was cut by 5 bases, the J end by 2 bases, with 17 bases between. The CDR3 contains 15 residues. The V gene's germline CDR1 is SGDLS and CDR2 YYNGEE. As DNA, the CDR3 is TGTGCCAGCAGTGAGGGCGGGGACACTACCTACGAGCAGTACTTC. This encodes CASSEGGDTTYEQYF.

This clonotype has a handful of counts. The J gene is TRBJ2-5, the V gene TRBV27; the match to TRBD1 covers 8 bases. Looked up from germline, CDR1 is MNHEY and CDR2 is SMNVEV (reference sequence). The CDR3 is made up of 17 amino acids. The J segment lost 4 bases and the V segment lost 5 bases, leaving 15 bases of the junction unmatched. CDR3 in amino acids: CASSPPRTGRTIETQYF. CDR3 coding DNA: TGTGCCAGCAGTCCCCCCCGGACAGGGCGTACCATAGAGACCCAGTACTTC.

V usage is TRBV9 and J usage is TRBJ1-2; the D is unclear. V dropped 3 bases and J dropped 4 bases, with 13 bases sitting between them. Germline CDR1 reads SGDLS; CDR2 reads YYNGEE. The CDR3 has 14 amino acids. The CDR3 reads CASSALPATYGYTF. In DNA, the CDR3 is TGTGCCAGCAGCGCACTTCCTGCGACCTATGGCTACACCTTC.

This chain uses TRBV12-3 or TRBV12-4 with TRBJ2-1; D is undetermined. V lost 5 bases and J 0 bases, leaving 14 bases between the germline ends. This CDR3 comprises 16 residues. CDR3 in amino acids: CASSPTVRSSYNEQFF. The CDR3 coding sequence is TGTGCCAGCAGTCCAACCGTACGAAGCTCCTACAATGAGCAGTTCTTC.

The rearrangement links TRBV2 to TRBJ2-4; unclear D gene. Germline CDR1 and CDR2: SNHLY and FYNNEI. The CDR3 totals 12 residues. The V end lost 2 bases, the J end lost 13 bases, and 12 bases lay between the germline ends. The CDR3 spells CASSEIKGRQYF. CDR3 coding DNA: TGTGCCAGCAGTGAAATTAAGGGAAGACAGTACTTC.

A few counts support this clonotype. The genes are TRBV4-2 and TRBJ2-1; 9 bases map to TRBD2. CDR1 is LGHNA and CDR2 is YNFKEQ in the germline V gene. V was clipped by 1 base and J by 5 bases; unmatched bases: 3. There are 15 residues in the CDR3. The CDR3 is CASSQGLAANNEQFF. The DNA for the CDR3 is TGTGCCAGCAGCCAAGGACTAGCGGCTAACAATGAGCAGTTCTTC.

The CDR3: CSARRQNTEAFF. For the CDR3, the DNA is TGCAGTGCTAGAAGACAGAACACTGAAGCTTTCTTT. The V and J genes are TRBV20-1 and TRBJ1-1; unclear D gene. The CDR3 length is 12 residues. V was shortened by 2 bases and J by 1 base, with 5 bases between the two germline ends. Germline V gives CDR1 DFQATT, CDR2 SNEGSKA (reference sequence).

This chain joins TRBV9 and TRBJ2-4; D possibly matches TRBD1 or TRBD2 (5 bases each). This CDR3 is built from 14 residues. Germline-derived CDR1 and CDR2 are SGDLS and YYNGEE. Trimming removed 4 bases from V and 10 bases from J, with 18 bases in between. The CDR3 nucleotides read TGTGCCAGCAGCCTCCGGGACGGAGTTGGGATTCAGTACTTC. As protein: CASSLRDGVGIQYF.

This clonotype appeared many times. A much bigger clone sits one base away, suggesting this may be a read error. The CDR3 sequence is CASSLHRGHFYEQYF. The CDR3 region has the DNA TGTGCCAGCAGCCTACACCGGGGACACTTCTACGAGCAGTACTTC. This rearrangement joins TRBV3-1 to TRBJ2-7, with a weak D call TRBD1 (6 bases). Germline-derived CDR1 and CDR2 are LGHDT and YNNKEL (reference sequence). Trimming cost V 4 bases and J 3 bases, with 16 bases left between them. This CDR3 has 15 amino acids.

The rearrangement joins TRBV5-6 to TRBJ2-7; D not certain. The CDR3 is 13 residues long. The germline V gene encodes CDR1 SGHDT and CDR2 YYEEEE. Trimming shortened V by 0 bases and J by 11 bases, and 15 bases separated the two germline ends. The CDR3 spells CASSLAGELREYF. The CDR3 coding sequence is TGTGCCAGCAGCTTGGCAGGCGAGCTCCGTGAGTACTTC.